One sample yielded the 25 T cell receptor beta chains listed below, sequenced in a study of blood T cell repertoires in COVID-19. Clones were read by immunoSEQ multiplex PCR, and TCRdb kept only the in-frame ones, dropping some. The table shows over 110,000 clones, with around 81% occurring only once. Material: peripheral blood. The receptors originated from a human donor in a cohort sampled during active COVID-19.

This chain connects TRBV5-1 to TRBJ2-7, with D possibly TRBD1 on 5 matching bases. The V gene's germline CDR1 is SGHRS and CDR2 YFSETQ. V lost 0 bases, J lost 3 bases, and 13 bases lay in between. The CDR3 spans 15 residues. Here the CDR3 reads CASSLAGQGYYEQYF. Written as DNA, the CDR3 is TGCGCCAGCAGCTTGGCAGGGCAAGGCTACTACGAGCAGTACTTC.

This clone was counted a single time. The chain has TRBV19 and TRBJ2-7, with 11 bases fitting TRBD1. V was clipped by 6 bases and J by 3 bases; unmatched bases: 7. The V gene's germline CDR1 is LNHDA and CDR2 SQIVND (reference sequence). The CDR3 is 15 residues long. The CDR3: CASSIGTGGNYEQYF. DNA of the CDR3: TGTGCCAGTAGCATCGGGACAGGGGGGAACTACGAGCAGTACTTC.

The chain joins TRBV7-3 to TRBJ2-2; maybe TRBD1 (5 bases). Germline lookup yields CDR1 SGHTA and CDR2 FQGTGA. This CDR3 has 16 amino acids. Trimming pared 5 bases from V and 5 bases from J, leaving 18 bases between. Written as DNA, the CDR3 is TGTGCCAGCAGCCCTAGACAGAGCCCTATTACCGGGGAGCTGTTTTTT. The encoded protein is CASSPRQSPITGELFF.

The rearrangement links TRBV6-5 to TRBJ1-2, with 9 bases lining up with TRBD1. Trimming at V came to 5 bases and at J to 8 bases, leaving 3 bases not matched to a gene. The germline V gene has CDR1 MNHEY and CDR2 SVGAGI. This CDR3 spans 12 amino acids. The DNA for the CDR3 is TGTGCCAGCAGTCCCGGGACAGGGGGCTACACCTTC. Translation: CASSPGTGGYTF.

This rearrangement joins TRBV27 to TRBJ2-7; tentative D call: TRBD1 (5 bases). The CDR3 spans 15 residues. The germline CDR1 and CDR2 sequences are MNHEY and SMNVEV (reference sequence). Trimming removed 7 bases from V and 1 base from J, with 17 bases in between. The CDR3 protein is CASKARSQGSYEQYF. Written as DNA, the CDR3 is TGTGCCAGCAAGGCTCGTAGTCAGGGATCCTACGAGCAGTACTTC.

This clone occurred once. The genes are TRBV29-1 and TRBJ1-2; D not resolved. The V gene lost 4 bases and the J gene lost 6 bases, with 15 bases spanning the gap. This CDR3 region has 13 residues. Germline V gives CDR1 SQVTM, CDR2 ANQGSEA. CDR3 sequence (DNA): TGCAGCGTTGCGCAGGCGATCAGAAATGGCTACACCTTC. Encoded protein: CSVAQAIRNGYTF. The full variable domain, rest sourced from reference TRBV29-1 and TRBJ1-2, is SAVISQKPSRDICQRGTSLTIQCQVDSQVTMMFWYRQQPGQSLTLIATANQGSEATYESGFVIDKFPISRPNLTFSTLTVSNMSPEDSSIYLCSVAQAIRNGYTFGSGTRLTVV.

This rearrangement joins TRBV4-1 to TRBJ2-7; 10 bases line up with TRBD1. V shed 4 bases and J 5 bases; nucleotides not matched to a gene: 5. The CDR3 totals 14 residues. Germline V gene lookup returns CDR1 MGHRA and CDR2 YSYEKL. The CDR3 DNA is TGCGCCAGCAGCCTGACAGGGGGCCAAAACGAGCAGTACTTC. Amino acid sequence: CASSLTGGQNEQYF.

The J gene is TRBJ1-4, the V gene TRBV15; TRBD1 aligns across 7 bases. With V trimmed by 0 bases and J by 5 bases, 12 bases remained unmatched. There are 18 residues in the CDR3. Germline V gene sequence: CDR1 LNHNV, CDR2 YYDKDF (reference sequence). The CDR3 here is CATSRDLWEGGVNEKLFF. CDR3 sequence (DNA): TGTGCCACCAGCAGAGATTTGTGGGAAGGGGGCGTAAATGAAAAACTGTTTTTT.

V is TRBV6-2 or TRBV6-3 and J is TRBJ2-3, with D perhaps TRBD2 (6 bases). Germline V gives CDR1 MNHEY, CDR2 SVGEGT. Trimming shortened V by 2 bases and J by 3 bases, and 6 bases separated the two germline ends. The CDR3 extends over 13 amino acids. CDR3 loop: CASSYRETDTQYF. CDR3 DNA sequence: TGTGCCAGCAGTTACCGGGAGACAGATACGCAGTATTTT.

The rearrangement joins TRBV7-9 to TRBJ2-7; 9 bases match TRBD1. In germline, CDR1 is SEHNR, CDR2 FQNEAQ (reference sequence). The ends lost 5 bases at V and 4 bases at J; junction bases unmatched: 6. This CDR3 comprises 14 residues. Written as DNA, the CDR3 is TGTGCCAGCAGCCATGCCGGGACAGGGTACGAGCAGTACTTC. The encoded protein is CASSHAGTGYEQYF. Full variable domain (outside the CDR3, taken from reference TRBV7-9 and TRBJ2-7): DTGVSQNPRHKITKRGQNVTFRCDPISEHNRLYWYRQTLGQGPEFLTYFQNEAQLEKSRLLSDRFSAERPKGSFSTLEIQRTEQGDSAMYLCASSHAGTGYEQYFGPGTRLTVT.

The chain couples TRBV7-9 to TRBJ1-4; no definite D call. Germline-derived CDR1 and CDR2 are SEHNR and FQNEAQ (reference sequence). The CDR3 contains 14 residues. V lost 0 bases, J lost 3 bases, and 5 bases lay in between. CDR3 region: CASSLAGANEKLFF. For the CDR3, the DNA is TGTGCCAGCAGCTTAGCAGGAGCTAATGAAAAACTGTTTTTT.

This clone was recorded once. The chain is built from TRBV9 and TRBJ2-5; TRBD1 matches at 7 bases. Germline lookup yields CDR1 SGDLS and CDR2 YYNGEE. The CDR3 is made up of 14 amino acids. The ends lost 4 bases at V and 5 bases at J; junction bases unmatched: 8. Written as DNA, the CDR3 is TGTGCCAGCAGCAAACGACAGGGTGAGGAGACCCAGTACTTC. Protein sequence: CASSKRQGEETQYF.

This clone was seen a single time. The chain carries TRBV11-2 and TRBJ2-7; TRBD2 agrees at 8 bases. CDR1 is SGHAT, CDR2 FQNNGV, per germline. This CDR3 region has 17 residues. J lost 3 bases, V lost 2 bases, and 12 bases had no gene match. As DNA, the CDR3 is TGTGCCAGCAGCTTAACCAGCGGGAGAGGGACTTACTACGAGCAGTACTTC. Translating it yields CASSLTSGRGTYYEQYF.

This rearrangement joins TRBV7-8 to TRBJ2-5; TRBD2 aligns across 10 bases. The V gene end was trimmed by 5 bases and the J gene end by 9 bases; junction bases not matched to a gene: 9. In germline, CDR1 is SGHVS, CDR2 FQNEAQ. The CDR3 contains 14 residues. This chain's CDR3 is CASSREESGRAQYF. DNA of the CDR3: TGTGCCAGCAGCCGCGAGGAAAGCGGGAGGGCCCAGTACTTC.

The chain employs TRBV6-5 and TRBJ1-2; 7 bases align to TRBD1. The J segment lost 0 bases and the V segment lost 6 bases, leaving 7 bases of the junction unmatched. Germline assignment: CDR1 MNHEY and CDR2 SVGAGI. This CDR3 region has 15 residues. CDR3 DNA sequence: TGTGCCAGCAGCACCGGGACAGCAGCTAACTATGGCTACACCTTC. It encodes CASSTGTAANYGYTF.

This clone was seen only once. The CDR3 DNA sequence: TGCGCCAGCAGCCTCCGGGACAGATCCTACGAGCAGTACTTC. It encodes CASSLRDRSYEQYF. V and J are TRBV4-1 and TRBJ2-7; 7 bases match TRBD1. Germline V CDR1 and CDR2: MGHRA, YSYEKL. V shed 4 bases, J shed 1 base, and the junction held 4 bases outside the gene matches. The CDR3 is 14 amino acids.

The chain couples TRBV20-1 to TRBJ2-5; TRBD2 matches 8 bases. V lost 3 bases to trimming and J lost 2 bases; unmatched junction nucleotides: 5. The CDR3 has 14 amino acids. Germline V gene sequence: CDR1 DFQATT, CDR2 SNEGSKA (reference sequence). CDR3 loop: CSASSASGQETQYF. CDR3 in DNA: TGCAGTGCTAGTTCTGCTAGCGGGCAAGAGACCCAGTACTTC.

The rearrangement uses TRBV7-8 and TRBJ2-5; D gene unclear. Trimming shortened V by 1 base and J by 1 base, and 7 bases separated the two germline ends. CDR1 and CDR2 from the germline V gene are SGHVS and FQNEAQ. This CDR3 has 14 amino acids. CDR3 sequence (DNA): TGTGCCAGCAGCTTAGTAGCCAGCCAAGAGACCCAGTACTTC. It encodes CASSLVASQETQYF.

On this clone itself: Germline and junction disagree at one end, which may indicate a read error. This same CDR3 is encoded by further DNA sequences in the sample. The CDR3 DNA reads TGTGCCAGCAGCTTAGCAGGGGCCCCTGGCTATACCTTC. As protein: CASSLAGAPGYTF. The V and J genes are TRBV11-2 and TRBJ1-2; D possibly corresponds to TRBD1 (6 bases). Germline assignment: CDR1 SGHAT and CDR2 FQNNGV. The CDR3 is 13 amino acids.

The rearrangement uses TRBV24-1 and TRBJ1-5, with 10 positions matching TRBD1. Germline V gene data show CDR1 as KGHDR and CDR2 as SFDVKD. This CDR3 comprises 17 residues. Losses at the gene ends were 4 bases for V and 2 bases for J; bases not matched to a gene: 7. This CDR3 is CATSDRDRGEGNQPQHF. The CDR3 region has the DNA TGTGCCACCAGTGACAGGGACAGGGGAGAGGGCAATCAGCCCCAGCATTTT.

The chain combines TRBV5-4 with TRBJ1-2; the match to TRBD1 covers 7 bases. Germline V gene lookup returns CDR1 SGHNT and CDR2 YYREEE (reference sequence). CDR3 length: 15 amino acids. J gave up 4 bases and V 1 base, and 7 bases lay outside the gene matches. The CDR3 reads CASSLKYQGGYGYTF. CDR3 sequence (DNA): TGTGCCAGCAGCTTGAAGTACCAGGGGGGCTATGGCTACACCTTC.

The genes are TRBV2 and TRBJ1-2; 8 bases agree with TRBD1. This CDR3 has 13 residues. Germline V gene data show CDR1 as SNHLY and CDR2 as FYNNEI. Trimming cost V 6 bases and J 8 bases; bases outside gene matches: 8. The CDR3 sequence: CASSPDRDRGYTF. DNA for the CDR3: TGTGCCAGCAGCCCGGACAGGGACAGGGGCTACACCTTC.

This chain's CDR3 is CASSQRDRGFHSGANVLTF. Written as DNA, the CDR3 is TGTGCCAGCTCACAGAGGGACAGGGGATTTCACTCTGGGGCCAACGTCCTGACTTTC. This sequence joins TRBV18 and TRBJ2-6; 10 bases agree with TRBD1. This CDR3 region has 19 residues. Trimming took 4 bases from V and 0 from J; bases not matched to a gene: 9. The V gene's germline CDR1 is KGHSH and CDR2 LQKENI.

About this clone itself: The same CDR3 can be traced to other DNA sequences in this sample. This sequence joins TRBV5-1 and TRBJ1-1, with D unclear. The ends were cut back, 0 bases at V and 1 base at J, with 7 bases in the middle. The CDR3 runs 14 residues. The germline CDR1 and CDR2 sequences are SGHRS and YFSETQ. This CDR3 reads CASSLGPGNTEAFF. CDR3 nucleotide sequence: TGCGCCAGCAGCTTGGGCCCAGGGAACACTGAAGCTTTCTTT.

This CDR3 reads CASNPTRASNQPQHF. The CDR3, as DNA: TGTGCCAGCAACCCCACGAGGGCTTCAAATCAGCCCCAGCATTTT. The chain is built from TRBV28 and TRBJ1-5, with no clear D. This CDR3 has 15 residues. The V gene lost 7 bases and the J gene lost 4 bases, with 17 bases spanning the gap. The V gene's germline CDR1 is MDHEN and CDR2 SYDVKM.